This TCR beta chain was observed in a study of cytomegalovirus exposure and HLA in healthy donors. Study overall: The same platform was used for the 120 validation repertoires and the roughly 670 first-cohort repertoires, a later analysis reported. The study, taken as a whole, reports: Researchers reported that a few CMV-associated chains were confirmed in vitro as CMV antigen-specific. The classifier reportedly diagnosed cytomegalovirus status with high specificity and sensitivity. Most TCRs appeared rarely, but some public TCRs recurred in many donors.

About this clone itself: What it recognizes is unknown.

Trimming took 1 base from V and 8 from J, leaving 11 bases between them. In germline, CDR1 is SEHNR, CDR2 FQNEAQ (reference sequence). The CDR3 loop spans 13 amino acids. Clones were read by immunoSEQ multiplex PCR, and TCRdb kept only the in-frame ones, dropping some. The repertoire holds around 300,000 clones, with just over 85% as singletons. This clonotype was obtained from a woman under 30 in good health and CMV-seronegative. Sequenced material: PBMCs. V is TRBV7-9 and J is TRBJ1-1, with a tentative D call TRBD1 (5 bases). The CDR3 protein is CASSLVSQGEAFF. CDR3 DNA sequence: TGTGCCAGCAGCTTAGTCAGTCAGGGAGAAGCTTTCTTT.